The clone carrying this TCR beta chain was detected ten times or more. The antigen is undetermined. As it was prepared, the TCRbeta library received unique molecular identifiers. TCRdb processed the PCR reads anew with MiXCR; each CDR3 protein has one entry. This table has about 230,000 distinct CDR3 sequences, roughly a tenth appearing once. The germline V gene has CDR1 SGHRS and CDR2 YFSETQ. The germline V and J ends were trimmed by 4 bases and 4 bases, with 11 bases remaining between them. The length of the CDR3 is 13 residues. The data were taken from a study of T-cell reconstitution after alpha-beta-depleted transplantation in children. Whole-study results and caveats: Reportedly, roughly two months post-transplant, alpha-beta T cells arose from several hundred expanded graft clones. Newly produced T cells mostly provided counts and TCRbeta diversity after one year, as hyperexpanded clones declined.

The clonotype originates from a child under three years old with acute myeloid leukemia, due to receive a stem cell transplant. The chain couples TRBV5-1 to TRBJ1-1, with D hard to call. This specimen consisted of PBMCs, obtained before TCRalphabeta/CD19-depleted stem cell transplant. CDR3 sequence (DNA): TGCGCCAGCAGCCAAAACGACCTCACTGAAGCTTTCTTT. Translation gives CASSQNDLTEAFF.